The clone carrying this TCR beta chain was detected only a few times. Its antigen remains unidentified. This record comes from a study of CD8+CD57+ T cells in acquired aplastic anemia. Study in general: CD4+ and CD8+ cells, once sorted, gave DNA averaging roughly 3 ug. CD4+ cell libraries from healthy donors averaged about 10.8 million reads.

Study-wide results and limits: Levels of CD8+ Simpson's diversity were not significantly distinct in patients versus controls. It was found that twenty-nine CD8+ CDR3 sequences were shared between patients and controls.

The V segment lost 7 bases and the J segment 0 bases; nucleotides outside the gene matches: 7. This CDR3 comprises 14 residues. Germline CDR1 SQVTM, CDR2 ANQGSEA. Template material for TCR beta VDJ and CDR3 profiling consisted of genomic DNA. A single record per CDR3 protein comes from TCRdb applying MiXCR to the reads. The sample gives some 120,000 distinct CDR3 sequences, more than 40% of which show up once; 2.5% is in the top ten. The sample consisted of sorted CD4+, CD8+, or CD8+CD57+ T cells (not recorded which) from PBMCs. This receptor was obtained from a human donor in good health, serving as a control. The chain employs TRBV29-1 and TRBJ2-3; 7 bases align to TRBD1. The CDR3 sequence is CSATGTESTDTQYF. The CDR3 DNA reads TGCAGCGCGACCGGGACAGAAAGCACAGATACGCAGTATTTT.